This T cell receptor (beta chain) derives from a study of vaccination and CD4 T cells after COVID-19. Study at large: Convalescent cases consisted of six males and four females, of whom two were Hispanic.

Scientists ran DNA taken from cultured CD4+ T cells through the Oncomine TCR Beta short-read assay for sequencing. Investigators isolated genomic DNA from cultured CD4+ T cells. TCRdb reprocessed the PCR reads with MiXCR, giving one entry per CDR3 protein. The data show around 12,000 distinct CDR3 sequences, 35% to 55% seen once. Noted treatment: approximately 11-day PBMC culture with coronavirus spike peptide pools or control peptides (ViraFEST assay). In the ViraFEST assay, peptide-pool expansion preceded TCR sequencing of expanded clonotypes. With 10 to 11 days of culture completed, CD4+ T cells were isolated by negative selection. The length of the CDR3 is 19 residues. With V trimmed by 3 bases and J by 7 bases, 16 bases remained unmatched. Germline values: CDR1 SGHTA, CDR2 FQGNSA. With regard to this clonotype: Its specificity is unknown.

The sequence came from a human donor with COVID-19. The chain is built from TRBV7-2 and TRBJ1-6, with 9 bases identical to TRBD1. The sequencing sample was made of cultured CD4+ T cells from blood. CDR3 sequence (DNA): TGTGCCAGCAGCTTCCCCCCGGGACAGGGAAGATTGGAAAATTCACCCCTCCACTTT. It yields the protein CASSFPPGQGRLENSPLHF. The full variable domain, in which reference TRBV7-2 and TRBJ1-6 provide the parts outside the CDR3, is GAGVSQSPSNKVTEKGKDVELRCDPISGHTALYWYRQSLGQGLEFLIYFQGNSAPDKSGLPSDRFSAERTGGSVSTLTIQRTQQEDSAVYLCASSFPPGQGRLENSPLHFGNGTRLTVT.